The sequence of this T cell receptor (beta chain) was determined in a study of CD8+ T cells in alopecia areata. CDR1 and CDR2 (germline): LGHNA, YSLEER. The CDR3 runs to 13 residues. Extracted RNA was reverse transcribed, and the resulting cDNA served as sequencing template. Here immunoSEQ multiplex PCR was the method, and the copy in TCRdb shows in-frame clones only, minus some. The sample lists around 34,000 clones, 55% seen once, with around 40% in the top ten. The clonotype originates from a human donor with alopecia areata. The chain carries TRBV4-3 and TRBJ2-5; D not resolved. Judging by the DNA end, TRBJ2-7 fits better; the J call may be wrong. Sequencing was carried out using NKG2D-high CD8+ T cells sorted from blood. The CDR3 sequence: CASSQPGTYEQYF. DNA for the CDR3: TGCGCCAGCAGCCAGCCCGGTACCTACGAGCAGTACTTC.